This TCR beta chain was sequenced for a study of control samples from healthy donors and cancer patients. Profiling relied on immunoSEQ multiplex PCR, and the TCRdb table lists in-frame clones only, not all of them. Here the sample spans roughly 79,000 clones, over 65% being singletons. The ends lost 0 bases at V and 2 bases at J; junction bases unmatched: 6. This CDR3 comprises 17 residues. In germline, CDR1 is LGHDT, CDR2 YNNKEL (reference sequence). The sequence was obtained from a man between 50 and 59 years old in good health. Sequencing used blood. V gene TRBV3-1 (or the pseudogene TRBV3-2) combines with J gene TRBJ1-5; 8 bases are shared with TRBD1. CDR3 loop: CASSQDPGQEGNQPQHF. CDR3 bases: TGTGCCAGCAGCCAAGATCCGGGACAGGAGGGCAATCAGCCCCAGCATTTT.